These 22 T cell receptor beta chains came from one sample sequenced in a study of T cells after yellow fever vaccination. TCRdb used MiXCR to reprocess the 5' RACE reads, holding one entry per CDR3 protein. Among about 74,000 distinct CDR3 sequences listed, about 6.6% were seen once. Sequences were derived from CD8+ T cells sorted from PBMCs, sampled around 5 days after the first yellow fever vaccination. The source of these receptors is a man aged 18 to 29 who received the YFV17D yellow fever vaccine.

The CDR3 here is CATSKKGLAGDPSTDTQYF. The CDR3, as DNA: TGTGCCACCAGTAAAAAGGGACTAGCGGGGGATCCTAGCACAGATACGCAGTATTTT. The chain joins TRBV15 to TRBJ2-3, with 14 positions matching TRBD2. The CDR3 totals 19 residues. Germline V gene data show CDR1 as LNHNV and CDR2 as YYDKDF (reference sequence). J lost 0 bases, V lost 6 bases, and 11 bases had no gene match.

This clonotype was detected ten times or more. J is TRBJ2-1 and V is TRBV9; 7 positions agree with TRBD1. The trim removed 0 bases at V and 7 bases at J, leaving 4 bases unmatched. This CDR3 spans 14 amino acids. CDR1 and CDR2 from the germline V gene are SGDLS and YYNGEE. DNA for the CDR3: TGTGCCAGCAGCGTAGGGCCAGGGGGAAATGAGCAGTTCTTC. Its translation: CASSVGPGGNEQFF.

In its sample, this clonotype was seen a few times. The chain joins TRBV18 to TRBJ2-1; the D gene could be TRBD1 or TRBD2 (5 bases each). Looked up from germline, CDR1 is KGHSH and CDR2 is LQKENI. CDR3 length: 16 amino acids. The V end lost 6 bases, the J end lost 0 bases, and 15 bases lay between the germline ends. CDR3 sequence reads: CASSGTESSSYNEQFF. CDR3 DNA sequence: TGTGCCAGCTCGGGGACCGAGTCGAGCTCCTACAATGAGCAGTTCTTC.

This clonotype was counted many times. V is TRBV28 and J is TRBJ2-3, with D perhaps being TRBD1 or TRBD2 (5 bases each). With 6 bases removed from V and 0 bases from J, the gap between germline ends came to 10 bases. The CDR3 length is 14 residues. The V gene's germline CDR1 is MDHEN and CDR2 SYDVKM. CDR3 sequence reads: CASRFWDSTDTQYF. The CDR3 coding sequence is TGTGCCAGCAGATTTTGGGACAGCACAGATACGCAGTATTTT.

A few counts support this clonotype. The V gene is TRBV7-9, the J gene TRBJ2-5; D unresolved. V shed 1 base and J shed 9 bases, with 9 bases lying between them. Germline V gene lookup returns CDR1 SEHNR and CDR2 FQNEAQ (reference sequence). This CDR3 region has 12 residues. The CDR3 loop is CASSLGGLAQYF. The CDR3 region has the DNA TGTGCCAGCAGCTTAGGAGGATTGGCCCAGTACTTC. Drawing the rest from reference TRBV7-9 and TRBJ2-5, the complete variable domain is DTGVSQNPRHKITKRGQNVTFRCDPISEHNRLYWYRQTLGQGPEFLTYFQNEAQLEKSRLLSDRFSAERPKGSFSTLEIQRTEQGDSAMYLCASSLGGLAQYFGPGTRLLVL.

This clonotype was seen repeatedly, ten times or more. The CDR3 nucleotides are TGTGCCAGCAGCGCAGCGGGGGGAAGCTACAATGAGCAGTTCTTC. Amino acids: CASSAAGGSYNEQFF. The chain links TRBV7-2 to TRBJ2-1; 9 bases line up with TRBD2. Unmatched junction bases numbered 5, after V lost 5 bases and J lost 3 bases. The germline V gene has CDR1 SGHTA and CDR2 FQGNSA. The CDR3 covers 15 residues.

This clonotype was observed many times. The J gene is TRBJ2-1, the V gene TRBV7-8, with D hard to call. This CDR3 is built from 11 residues. Trimming removed 6 bases at V and 10 bases at J, with 10 bases between. The germline CDR1 and CDR2 sequences are SGHVS and FQNEAQ. CDR3 coding DNA: TGTGCCAGCAGGGAAACCCGGGAGCAGTTCTTC. Amino acids: CASRETREQFF. The full variable domain, its missing parts supplied by reference TRBV7-8 and TRBJ2-1, is GAGVSQSPRYKVAKRGQDVALRCDPISGHVSLFWYQQALGQGPEFLTYFQNEAQLDKSGLPSDRFFAERPEGSVSTLKIQRTQQEDSAVYLCASRETREQFFGPGTRLTVL.

The chain couples TRBV7-9 to TRBJ1-1; D remains unclear. The V gene's germline CDR1 is SEHNR and CDR2 FQNEAQ (reference sequence). V was clipped by 4 bases and J by 7 bases, with 7 bases between them. The CDR3 totals 11 residues. CDR3 amino acids: CASSYRGEAFF. In DNA form, the CDR3 reads TGTGCCAGCAGCTATCGGGGTGAAGCTTTCTTT.

V and J are TRBV4-2 and TRBJ2-3; maybe TRBD2 (6 bases). In germline, CDR1 is LGHNA, CDR2 YNFKEQ. The CDR3 loop spans 15 amino acids. The V end was cut by 2 bases, the J end by 0 bases, with 9 bases between. As DNA, the CDR3 is TGTGCCAGCAGCCAATCCGGGACTAGCACAGATACGCAGTATTTT. Translating gives CASSQSGTSTDTQYF.

In regard to this clonotype: A read error may be the cause here, since a much bigger clone is one base away. This chain links TRBV6-1 with TRBJ1-1; perhaps TRBD1 as D (6 bases). The CDR3 extends over 14 amino acids. Germline CDR1 is MNHNS and CDR2 is SASEGT. V was pared by 10 bases and J by 1 base, with 16 bases between. The CDR3 DNA follows: TGTGCCATCGCGATCAGGGGAAGGAACACTGAAGCTTTCTTT. This sequence encodes CAIAIRGRNTEAFF.

This clonotype appeared a few times. The chain uses TRBV5-6 and TRBJ1-1; 8 positions match TRBD1. The CDR3 extends over 13 amino acids. The V segment lost 3 bases and the J segment 7 bases; nucleotides outside the gene matches: 5. CDR1 is SGHDT, CDR2 YYEEEE, per germline. The CDR3 DNA reads TGTGCCAGCAGCTCCGGGACAGGAGTTGAAGCTTTCTTT. Amino acid sequence: CASSSGTGVEAFF.

The chain employs TRBV6-1 and TRBJ1-2, with D possibly being TRBD1 (5 bases). CDR1 and CDR2 (germline): MNHNS, SASEGT. V gave up 6 bases and J gave up 6 bases, with 14 bases separating them. The CDR3 length is 13 residues. The CDR3 reads CASRRFRGDGYTF. The CDR3 DNA sequence: TGTGCCAGCAGGCGCTTTAGAGGGGATGGCTACACCTTC.

This clonotype has only a few counts. The CDR3 spells CASSYSGANVLTF. The CDR3 DNA follows: TGTGCCAGCAGTTACTCTGGGGCCAACGTCCTGACTTTC. The V and J genes are TRBV6-5 and TRBJ2-6; D is undetermined. CDR1 is MNHEY, CDR2 SVGAGI, per germline. Trimming cost V 0 bases and J 3 bases, with 0 bases left between them. The CDR3 has 13 amino acids.

Note on this clonotype: At one boundary the junction diverges from the germline segment, which might be a read error. The genes are TRBV4-1 and TRBJ2-6; a weak D match, TRBD1 (6 bases). Germline V gene sequence: CDR1 MGHRA, CDR2 YSYEKL. The CDR3 totals 15 residues. CDR3 protein: CASSPRQAGANVLNF. Written as DNA, the CDR3 is TGCGCCAGCAGCCCTCGACAGGCTGGGGCCAACGTCCTGAATTTC.

The rearrangement links TRBV4-1 to TRBJ1-4; 10 nucleotides agree with TRBD1. CDR3 length: 16 residues. Per the germline V gene, CDR1 is MGHRA and CDR2 is YSYEKL. V was pared by 1 base and J by 10 bases, with 9 bases of the junction left unmatched. The CDR3 protein is CASSQVDRTGGGKLFF. The DNA of the CDR3 is TGCGCCAGCAGCCAAGTTGATCGGACAGGGGGTGGAAAACTGTTTTTT.

This clonotype turned up a few times. This sequence joins TRBV6-5 and TRBJ2-3, with 8 nucleotides matching TRBD1. The germline gives CDR1 MNHEY, CDR2 SVGAGI. The junction had 5 bases not matched to a gene; V was cut back by 2 bases and J by 4 bases. The CDR3 loop spans 15 amino acids. CDR3 coding DNA: TGTGCCAGCAGTTACGGGGACAGGCTATCAGATACGCAGTATTTT. This translates into CASSYGDRLSDTQYF.

This clonotype was seen only a few times. V usage is TRBV7-9 and J usage is TRBJ2-1; 8 bases agree with TRBD1. V shed 5 bases and J 8 bases; nucleotides not matched to a gene: 11. The CDR3 extends over 15 amino acids. In germline, CDR1 is SEHNR, CDR2 FQNEAQ (reference sequence). The CDR3 DNA sequence: TGTGCCAGCAGCGCCTGGACAGGGATGCAAGATGAGCAGTTCTTC. Translated, it gives CASSAWTGMQDEQFF.

This clonotype was counted many times. This chain joins TRBV20-1 and TRBJ1-4; 7 bases fit TRBD1. The CDR3 runs 15 residues. The V and J ends lost 2 bases and 5 bases, in that order; junction bases with no gene match: 8. The germline V gene encodes CDR1 DFQATT and CDR2 SNEGSKA (reference sequence). The CDR3, as DNA: TGCAGTGCTAGATCCAGGGGGTCTTCGAATGAAAAACTGTTTTTT. It specifies CSARSRGSSNEKLFF.

The CDR3 protein is CASSVGQISLNSPLHF. CDR3 DNA sequence: TGTGCCAGCAGCGTGGGACAGATATCCCTCAATTCACCCCTCCACTTT. V usage is TRBV9 and J usage is TRBJ1-6; 7 bases are a match to TRBD1. The CDR3 has 16 amino acids. The germline V gene has CDR1 SGDLS and CDR2 YYNGEE. Trimming removed 2 bases from V and 7 bases from J; junction bases left unmatched: 9. The full variable domain, its missing parts supplied by reference TRBV9 and TRBJ1-6, is DSGVTQTPKHLITATGQRVTLRCSPRSGDLSVYWYQQSLDQGLQFLIQYYNGEERAKGNILERFSAQQFPDLHSELNLSSLELGDSALYFCASSVGQISLNSPLHFGNGTRLTVT.

This clonotype has just a few counts. This chain links TRBV6-5 with TRBJ2-1, with 9 positions matching TRBD1. The CDR3 covers 18 residues. Germline V gene data show CDR1 as MNHEY and CDR2 as SVGAGI. After removal of 0 bases from V and 5 bases from J, the junction contained 11 bases not matched to a gene. CDR3 DNA: TGTGCCAGCAGTTACTCGATGGGACAGGGTACCCCCGACAATGAGCAGTTCTTC. It encodes CASSYSMGQGTPDNEQFF.

In its sample, this clonotype was seen many times. The rearrangement uses TRBV7-2 and TRBJ1-2, with no clear D. This CDR3 spans 13 amino acids. Germline values: CDR1 SGHTA, CDR2 FQGNSA. V was shortened by 5 bases and J by 4 bases, with 11 bases between the two germline ends. CDR3: CASSTTVSYGYTF. Here the CDR3 DNA reads TGTGCCAGCAGCACAACAGTCTCCTATGGCTACACCTTC.

This clonotype occurred a few times. The chain couples TRBV19 to TRBJ2-1; D possibly matches TRBD1 or TRBD2 (5 bases each). Germline CDR1 and CDR2: LNHDA and SQIVND (reference sequence). Trimming removed 7 bases from V and 2 bases from J, with 9 bases in between. There are 13 residues in the CDR3. The CDR3 nucleotides are TGTGCCAGTATCGGGGCCCCCTACAATGAGCAGTTCTTC. Its translation: CASIGAPYNEQFF.